These T cell receptor beta chains were read from a single sample in a study of T cell responses to AZD1222 COVID-19 vaccine. Produced via immunoSEQ multiplex PCR; TCRdb's table is partial and in-frame only. The sample consists of about 140,000 clones, roughly 91% of them appearing once. The specimen comprised peripheral blood, sampled 28 days after the second AZD1222 dose. The source of these receptors is an adult who received the AZD1222 COVID-19 vaccine. Both conserved end residues are part of each CDR3. The D gene is left open where the match is weak. Size is stated for part of the rows, as once, few or many counts, or as a class when the clone is expanded.

D: NA; size: NA; J: TRBJ2-5; V: TRBV11-2; CDR3: CASSLGQSETQYF
D: NA; size: NA; J: TRBJ1-2; V: TRBV7-9; CDR3: CASSLVTGPYGYTF
D: NA; size: NA; J: TRBJ1-5; V: TRBV28; CDR3: CASSPRTENQPQHF
D: NA; size: NA; J: TRBJ1-2; V: TRBV7-9; CDR3: CASSLILFRGDPRPGYTF
D: NA; size: NA; J: TRBJ1-2; V: TRBV15; CDR3: CATSREGVTYGYTF
D: NA; size: NA; J: TRBJ2-2; V: TRBV14; CDR3: CASSDRQKATGELFF
D: NA; size: NA; J: TRBJ2-5; V: TRBV4-1; CDR3: CASSQPTPGRRLYF
D: NA; size: NA; J: TRBJ2-3; V: TRBV7-3; CDR3: CASSSLGGPTDTQYF
D: NA; size: NA; J: TRBJ1-1; V: TRBV28; CDR3: CASSLVGIPEAFF
D: TRBD1; size: NA; J: TRBJ1-4; V: TRBV7-9; CDR3: CASSPTQGAGEKLFF
D: NA; size: once; J: TRBJ1-1; V: TRBV6-5; CDR3: CASSFQQGAHTEAFF
D: TRBD1; size: NA; J: TRBJ1-5; V: TRBV6-1; CDR3: CASSEQGTGNQPQHF
D: NA; size: NA; J: TRBJ2-7; V: TRBV28; CDR3: CASSLPGGLSYEQYF
D: TRBD1; size: NA; J: TRBJ1-1; V: TRBV7-8; CDR3: CASSLWTGEAFF
D: TRBD2; size: NA; J: TRBJ2-1; V: TRBV7-2; CDR3: CASSFASGDEQFF
D: TRBD2; size: few; J: TRBJ2-3; V: TRBV6-4; CDR3: CASSEAGGTDTQYF
D: NA; size: NA; J: TRBJ1-2; V: TRBV5-8; CDR3: CASSRRQIANYGYTF
D: NA; size: NA; J: TRBJ1-1; V: TRBV30; CDR3: CAWMTGMNTEAFF
D: TRBD1; size: NA; J: TRBJ2-1; V: TRBV11-2; CDR3: CASSSPRTGVAYNEQFF
D: NA; size: NA; J: TRBJ2-2; V: TRBV9; CDR3: CASSVAGQPGELFF
D: TRBD1; size: NA; J: TRBJ1-6; V: TRBV5-4; CDR3: CASSFRQGYNSPLHF
D: NA; size: NA; J: TRBJ1-4; V: TRBV11-3; CDR3: CASSLGGAGEPNEKLFF
D: NA; size: NA; J: TRBJ1-2; V: TRBV3-1/TRBV3-2; CDR3: CASSPPLGDGYTF
D: NA; size: NA; J: TRBJ1-5; V: TRBV7-8; CDR3: CASSLGSWFSDSNQPQHF
D: NA; size: NA; J: TRBJ2-1; V: TRBV7-9; CDR3: CASSWPNEQFF
D: NA; size: few; J: TRBJ1-5; V: TRBV2; CDR3: CASRGQLGFQPQHF
D: NA; size: NA; J: TRBJ1-4; V: TRBV30; CDR3: CAWSIRGNEKLFF
D: TRBD2; size: NA; J: TRBJ2-5; V: TRBV24-1; CDR3: CATSGGAHETQYF
D: NA; size: NA; J: TRBJ1-2; V: TRBV27; CDR3: CASSSSQPNYGYTF
D: NA; size: NA; J: TRBJ2-2; V: TRBV24-1; CDR3: CATSSGQNTGELFF
D: NA; size: NA; J: TRBJ2-7; V: TRBV7-9; CDR3: CASSLAGAYEQYF
D: TRBD1; size: NA; J: TRBJ1-5; V: TRBV18; CDR3: CASSPRQGGDQPQHF
D: NA; size: NA; J: TRBJ1-4; V: TRBV15; CDR3: CATSRADRWGLLNEKLFF
D: NA; size: NA; J: TRBJ1-3; V: TRBV6-8; CDR3: CASSYRRLSGNTIYF
D: NA; size: NA; J: TRBJ2-7; V: TRBV5-1; CDR3: CASSSLQNPGEQYF